This T cell receptor beta chain was found in a study of CD8 T cells in ankylosing spondylitis. Findings and limits, study-wide: Typical of ankylosing spondylitis blood, it appeared, was a TCR beta motif of under 10 highly homologous variants. In reactive arthritis synovial fluid and blood, some motif variants had been reported before.

TCRdb recomputed calls from the 5' RACE reads with MiXCR, one row per CDR3 protein. The sample yields 800,000 to 900,000 distinct CDR3 sequences, approximately 12% seen once. This clonotype was seen more than once but under ten times. No antigen is known for it. CDR1 and CDR2 from the germline V gene are SGHKS and YYEKEE (reference sequence). With 1 base removed from V and 6 bases from J, the gap between germline ends came to 15 bases. The CDR3 loop spans 15 amino acids. The TCR was taken from a male donor with ankylosing spondylitis. The rearrangement links TRBV5-5 to TRBJ2-3; tentative D call: TRBD2 (5 bases). The specimen sequenced was blood, either unsorted or a sorted T cell fraction (not recorded which). CDR3 residues: CASSLRRWETDTQYF. For the CDR3, the DNA is TGTGCCAGCAGCTTGCGACGGTGGGAGACGGATACGCAGTATTTT.